The clone carrying this T cell receptor (beta chain) was found a few times. Its matching antigen is unknown. This sample was included in a study of early T cells in non-severe SARS-CoV-2 infection. Across the whole study: Unpaired chains resulted from sequencing bulk RNA of unsorted whole blood. Findings and limits, study-wide: Anti-spike CD8 responses were favored in VDJdb matching, and private and CD4 specificities were missed.

This CDR3 has 20 residues. Trimming pared 5 bases from V and 4 bases from J, leaving 33 bases between. The germline V gene has CDR1 SGHTA and CDR2 FQGNSA. Each cDNA molecule carried a unique molecular identifier. TCRdb ran MiXCR on the 5' RACE reads and lists one entry per CDR3 protein. Here the sample spans about 99,000 distinct CDR3 sequences, around 16% being singletons. The receptor was isolated from an adult who was a healthcare worker with PCR-confirmed SARS-CoV-2 infection or an uninfected control (not recorded which). The chain joins TRBV7-2 to TRBJ2-7, with D perhaps matching TRBD1 (6 bases). Sequenced material: whole blood. CDR3 amino acids: CASSRSRDKNFRQGFYEQYF. DNA of the CDR3: TGTGCCAGCAGCCGAAGCCGGGACAAGAATTTTCGCCAAGGATTTTACGAGCAGTACTTC.